Each of the 8 T cell receptor beta chains below was sequenced from the same sample in a study of beta chain features in type 1 diabetes. Since all of the isolated RNA was reverse transcribed, expressed TCRB transcripts were what got sequenced. Assay: immunoSEQ multiplex PCR; the TCRdb copy retains only in-frame clones and omits some. The table has almost 350,000 clones, about 20% seen once. The specimen was naive CD4+ T cells from blood. The origin of the receptors is a woman aged 18-29 years in good health.

In this sample, this clone turned up a few times. This chain connects TRBV29-1 to TRBJ1-5; 9 nucleotides agree with TRBD1. J was trimmed by 6 bases and V by 0 bases; bases with no gene match: 6. This CDR3 has 15 residues. The germline CDR1 and CDR2 sequences are SQVTM and ANQGSEA. The chain's CDR3 is CSVEEWDRDPQPQHF. CDR3 in DNA: TGCAGCGTTGAAGAGTGGGACAGGGACCCTCAGCCCCAGCATTTT.

In its sample, this clone was seen a few times. CDR3: CAWSVYPSGLFF. Written as DNA, the CDR3 is TGTGCCTGGAGTGTTTATCCCTCGGGGCTGTTTTTT. The chain joins TRBV30 to TRBJ2-2, with D hard to call. The length of the CDR3 is 12 residues. Per germline, CDR1 GTSNPN and CDR2 SVGIG (reference sequence). V lost 0 bases and J 13 bases, leaving 12 bases between the germline ends.

Only a few counts were recorded for this clone. The chain couples TRBV6-6 to TRBJ2-3; TRBD1 agrees at 8 bases. Trimming at V came to 2 bases and at J to 5 bases, leaving 9 bases not matched to a gene. The CDR3 runs 16 residues. CDR1 MNHNY and CDR2 SVGAGI come from the germline V gene (reference sequence). In nucleotides, the CDR3 is TGTGCCAGCAGTTACAAGACAGGGGTCGAGGTAGATACGCAGTATTTT. Protein: CASSYKTGVEVDTQYF.

This clone appeared a few times. This chain connects TRBV30 to TRBJ2-1; 8 nucleotides align to TRBD2. Per germline, CDR1 GTSNPN and CDR2 SVGIG (reference sequence). V was pared by 6 bases and J by 6 bases, with 1 base of the junction left unmatched. The CDR3 has 11 residues. As DNA, the CDR3 is TGTGCCTGCGGGACTAGCAATGAGCAGTTCTTC. It codes for CACGTSNEQFF.

This clone was seen more than once but under ten times. The V and J genes are TRBV30 and TRBJ2-6; maybe TRBD1 (6 bases). Germline values: CDR1 GTSNPN, CDR2 SVGIG (reference sequence). The V end lost 0 bases, the J end lost 1 base, and 16 bases lay between the germline ends. The CDR3 totals 18 residues. The CDR3 DNA is TGTGCCTGGAGTGTACGCGGCAGGGGTGTATCTGGGGCCAACGTCCTGACTTTC. Translation gives CAWSVRGRGVSGANVLTF.

This clone was counted between two and nine times. The chain uses TRBV28 and TRBJ2-7, with D perhaps TRBD1 (5 bases). Germline V gene sequence: CDR1 MDHEN, CDR2 SYDVKM. This CDR3 has 15 residues. Between the trimmed V and J ends, which lost 5 bases and 1 base, there was a span of 15 bases. The CDR3 nucleotides are TGTGCCAGCAGTCCCCCCAGGGCGTCTTCCTACGAGCAGTACTTC. Protein: CASSPPRASSYEQYF.

In its sample, this clone was seen a few times. This sequence joins TRBV4-1 and TRBJ1-2; 8 bases map to TRBD1. Germline V gene lookup returns CDR1 MGHRA and CDR2 YSYEKL. After removal of 0 bases from V and 5 bases from J, the junction contained 5 bases not matched to a gene. The CDR3 spans 15 residues. CDR3 nucleotides: TGCGCCAGCAGCCAAGATCGGGACAGGCCTTATGGCTACACCTTC. Its translation is CASSQDRDRPYGYTF.

The chain has TRBV6-1 and TRBJ1-2; a weak D match, TRBD1 (5 bases). The V gene's germline CDR1 is MNHNS and CDR2 SASEGT. V shed 1 base and J shed 4 bases, with 19 bases lying between them. This CDR3 is built from 17 residues. The CDR3 bases are TGTGCCAGCAGTGAAGACATCGGAAGGGGACTAATCTATGGCTACACCTTC. It encodes CASSEDIGRGLIYGYTF.